A single sample is the source of the 4 T cell receptor beta chains below, sequenced in a study of memory CD4+ T cells and cytomegalovirus serostatus. Only in-frame clones appear in the TCRdb table, and some are missing; sequencing was by immunoSEQ multiplex PCR. The data contain just under 65,000 clones, around 77% of them singletons. Single viable CD3+CD4+CD8-CD45RO+ cells were sorted as the memory CD4+ T cells. The specimen was memory CD4+ T cells from blood. The receptors originated from an adult in good health and CMV-seronegative.

The chain combines TRBV29-1 with TRBJ2-2; D tentatively fits TRBD1 or TRBD2 (5 bases each). There are 14 residues in the CDR3. Germline CDR1 and CDR2: SQVTM and ANQGSEA. V was pared by 6 bases and J by 0 bases, with 11 bases between. CDR3 DNA sequence: TGCAGCGTAAGGGGAGACACGAACACCGGGGAGCTGTTTTTT. The encoded protein is CSVRGDTNTGELFF.

This clone was seen once. The chain couples TRBV5-1 to TRBJ2-1; TRBD1 aligns across 8 bases. The length of the CDR3 is 14 residues. Germline-derived CDR1 and CDR2 are SGHRS and YFSETQ. J lost 2 bases, V lost 4 bases, and 2 bases had no gene match. CDR3 sequence (DNA): TGCGCCAGCAGCCCGGACAGGGCCTACAATGAGCAGTTCTTC. Its protein product is CASSPDRAYNEQFF.

This chain links TRBV10-3 with TRBJ2-2; D might be TRBD2 (6 bases). CDR3 length equals 16 residues. Germline V lookup: CDR1 ENHRY, CDR2 SYGVKD. V was cut by 3 bases and J by 1 base, with 12 bases left in between. The CDR3 region is CAISDIGSGNTGELFF. CDR3 in DNA: TGTGCCATCAGTGATATTGGTAGCGGGAACACCGGGGAGCTGTTTTTT.

The chain is built from TRBV18 and TRBJ1-2; D uncertain. V was pared by 0 bases and J by 6 bases, with 8 bases between. The CDR3 length is 13 residues. Germline loops: CDR1 KGHSH, CDR2 LQKENI. CDR3 bases: TGTGCCAGCTCACCACCTTGGGGTGATGGCTACACCTTC. This encodes CASSPPWGDGYTF. Drawing the rest from reference TRBV18 and TRBJ1-2, the complete variable domain is NAGVMQNPRHLVRRRGQEARLRCSPMKGHSHVYWYRQLPEEGLKFMVYLQKENIIDESGMPKERFSAEFPKEGPSILRIQQVVRGDSAAYFCASSPPWGDGYTFGSGTRLTVV.